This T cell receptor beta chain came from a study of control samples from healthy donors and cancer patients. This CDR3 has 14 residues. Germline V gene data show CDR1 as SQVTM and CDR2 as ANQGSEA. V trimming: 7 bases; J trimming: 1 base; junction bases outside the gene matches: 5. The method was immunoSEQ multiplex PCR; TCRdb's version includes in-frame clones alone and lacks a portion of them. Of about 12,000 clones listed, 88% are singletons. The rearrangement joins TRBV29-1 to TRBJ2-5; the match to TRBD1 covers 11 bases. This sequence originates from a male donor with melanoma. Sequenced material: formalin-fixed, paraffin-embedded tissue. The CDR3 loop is CSAGQGAPQETQYF. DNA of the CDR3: TGCAGCGCTGGACAGGGGGCGCCCCAAGAGACCCAGTACTTC. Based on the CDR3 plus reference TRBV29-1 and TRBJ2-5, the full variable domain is SAVISQKPSRDICQRGTSLTIQCQVDSQVTMMFWYRQQPGQSLTLIATANQGSEATYESGFVIDKFPISRPNLTFSTLTVSNMSPEDSSIYLCSAGQGAPQETQYFGPGTRLLVL.